Listed below are T cell receptor beta chains from one sample, sequenced in a study of T cells after yellow fever vaccination. TCRdb re-analysed the 5' RACE reads in MiXCR, keeping a single row per CDR3 protein. The data show just over 25,000 distinct CDR3 sequences, around 5.5% seen once. The starting material was PBMCs, either bulk or a sorted T-cell subset (CD4+, CD8+, memory, or dextramer-sorted; not recorded which), obtained 15 days after the yellow fever booster vaccination. The receptors here all came from a man aged 25 to 40 who received the YFV17D yellow fever vaccine. CDR3s include the opening cysteine and the closing phenylalanine or tryptophan. Fields, in order: V gene, J gene, CDR3 protein.

v_call: TRBV30
j_call: TRBJ1-1
cdr3_aa: CAWSDPRRGTTEAFF

v_call: TRBV7-2
j_call: TRBJ1-1
cdr3_aa: CASRLATEAFF

v_call: TRBV20-1
j_call: TRBJ1-1
cdr3_aa: CSARDPGQSEAFF

v_call: TRBV5-1
j_call: TRBJ2-5
cdr3_aa: CASSLERIQETQYF

v_call: TRBV30
j_call: TRBJ2-7
cdr3_aa: CAWRTREEYEQYF

v_call: TRBV21-1
j_call: TRBJ2-5
cdr3_aa: CARRPGTGLAETQYF

v_call: TRBV7-2
j_call: TRBJ1-6
cdr3_aa: CASSLARGQGISALHF

v_call: TRBV9
j_call: TRBJ2-1
cdr3_aa: CASSVDGWKGDEQFF

v_call: TRBV30
j_call: TRBJ2-7
cdr3_aa: CAWSRGPRFYEQYF

v_call: TRBV6-5
j_call: TRBJ2-7
cdr3_aa: CASSLAAGPYEQYF

v_call: TRBV12-3/TRBV12-4
j_call: TRBJ1-2
cdr3_aa: CASSFGQGPFTF

v_call: TRBV5-1
j_call: TRBJ2-6
cdr3_aa: CASSLAGGGLANVLTF

v_call: TRBV10-2
j_call: TRBJ2-3
cdr3_aa: CASSMLTDTQYF

v_call: TRBV6-2/TRBV6-3
j_call: TRBJ1-1
cdr3_aa: CASSYPGGAPVYTEAFF

v_call: TRBV7-9
j_call: TRBJ2-3
cdr3_aa: CASSLTAGRTDTQYF

v_call: TRBV9
j_call: TRBJ2-3
cdr3_aa: CASIPEGLGRADTQYF

v_call: TRBV20-1
j_call: TRBJ2-1
cdr3_aa: CSARDTSGRDEQFF

v_call: TRBV10-3
j_call: TRBJ1-2
cdr3_aa: CAISEAHGGYGYTF

v_call: TRBV27
j_call: TRBJ2-6
cdr3_aa: CASSPGQVTTGANVLTF

v_call: TRBV27
j_call: TRBJ2-1
cdr3_aa: CASSFIGSISYNEQFF

v_call: TRBV3-1
j_call: TRBJ2-7
cdr3_aa: CASSHSGTGIYEQYF

v_call: TRBV6-2/TRBV6-3
j_call: TRBJ1-2
cdr3_aa: CASSSAPGRESYGYTF

v_call: TRBV18
j_call: TRBJ1-6
cdr3_aa: CASSPRADSPLHF

v_call: TRBV3-1
j_call: TRBJ2-3
cdr3_aa: CASSRENTDTQYF

v_call: TRBV6-2/TRBV6-3
j_call: TRBJ2-1
cdr3_aa: CASTGGSRRNEQFF

v_call: TRBV5-5
j_call: TRBJ2-7
cdr3_aa: CASGPGLASEQYF